This entry lists 11 T cell receptor beta chains sequenced from one sample in a study of identical twins. TCRdb called the 5' RACE reads again in MiXCR, with one record for every CDR3 protein. The sample lists approximately 1.8 million distinct CDR3 sequences, roughly 35% occurring once. Specimen: cord blood. These receptors all come from a newborn girl in good health.

A word on this clonotype: This may be a read error, as it is one base from a much larger clone. DNA for the CDR3: TGTGCCAGCAGCCAAGAACTACTCCGCTCTGGGGCCAACGTCCAGACTTTC. Its translation is CASSQELLRSGANVQTF. V gene TRBV4-2 combines with J gene TRBJ2-6, with D perhaps matching TRBD1 (5 bases). CDR1 is LGHNA and CDR2 is YNFKEQ in the germline V gene. The CDR3 is 17 residues long.

V is TRBV7-9 and J is TRBJ1-2, with a tentative D call TRBD1 (5 bases). This CDR3 region has 17 residues. Germline V gives CDR1 SEHNR, CDR2 FQNEAQ (reference sequence). Trimming removed 5 bases at V and 6 bases at J, with 25 bases between. DNA of the CDR3: TGTGCCAGCAGCCGGAGGATAGGTGGCATAGGGGAGCATGGCTACACCTTC. Protein: CASSRRIGGIGEHGYTF.

This clonotype appeared a few times. This chain connects TRBV27 to TRBJ2-7; D might be TRBD1 (5 bases). CDR1 and CDR2 (germline): MNHEY, SMNVEV (reference sequence). The CDR3 spans 13 residues. V was shortened by 3 bases and J by 5 bases, with 11 bases between the two germline ends. In nucleotides, the CDR3 is TGTGCCAGCAGTTTGGCCAGGGTCAACGAGCAGTACTTC. Its translation: CASSLARVNEQYF.

The chain employs TRBV25-1 and TRBJ2-2, with D perhaps TRBD1 (6 bases). V dropped 2 bases and J dropped 4 bases, with 11 bases sitting between them. CDR3 length: 15 residues. CDR1 is MGHDK, CDR2 SYGVNS, per germline. The CDR3 spells CASSEPGVVTGELFF. CDR3 nucleotides: TGTGCCAGCAGTGAACCAGGGGTGGTCACCGGGGAGCTGTTTTTT.

The chain joins TRBV12-3 or TRBV12-4 to TRBJ2-7; a possible D gene is TRBD2 (5 bases). The length of the CDR3 is 14 residues. Trimming removed 6 bases at V and 2 bases at J, with 14 bases between. The CDR3 region has the DNA TGTGCCAGCAGCAATAGAGGGATCCCCTACGAGCAGTACTTC. Translating gives CASSNRGIPYEQYF.

This chain joins TRBV2 and TRBJ2-7; D possibly matches TRBD1 or TRBD2 (5 bases each). This CDR3 contains 13 residues. CDR1 is SNHLY, CDR2 FYNNEI, per germline. The V gene lost 3 bases and the J gene lost 5 bases, with 11 bases spanning the gap. This CDR3 reads CASSEGQGDEQYF. CDR3 sequence (DNA): TGTGCCAGCAGTGAGGGGCAGGGAGACGAGCAGTACTTC.

The CDR3 nucleotides are TGTGCCAGCAGCCACCCGGGACTAGCGGGATATTGGGATACGCAGTATTTT. Amino acid sequence: CASSHPGLAGYWDTQYF. The chain uses TRBV6-2 or TRBV6-3 and TRBJ2-3; TRBD2 aligns across 13 bases. CDR1 MNHEY and CDR2 SVGEGT come from the germline V gene. The ends lost 6 bases at V and 6 bases at J; junction bases unmatched: 12. The CDR3 has 17 amino acids.

In the case of this clonotype: At one end the junction does not follow the germline gene, possibly because of a read error. The CDR3 loop reads CATSVLQAGRDGYTF. The DNA for the CDR3 is TGTGCCACCAGTGTTTTGCAGGCAGGGAGGGATGGCTACACCTTC. The J gene is TRBJ1-2, the V gene TRBV24-1, with a tentative D call TRBD1 (5 bases). Per germline, CDR1 KGHDR and CDR2 SFDVKD. CDR3 length equals 15 residues.

Comments on this clonotype: Compared with germline, one end of the junction differs, possibly owing to a read error. The chain has TRBV10-3 and TRBJ2-1; the match to TRBD2 covers 9 bases. The CDR3 is 17 amino acids. Germline-derived CDR1 and CDR2 are ENHRY and SYGVKD. The CDR3 sequence: CAVSESRTSEYYNEQFF. In nucleotides, the CDR3 is TGTGCCGTCAGTGAGTCCCGGACTAGCGAATACTACAATGAGCAGTTCTTC.

The genes are TRBV5-5 and TRBJ2-1; the D is unclear. The closer fit of TRBJ2-7 to the DNA end suggests the J call may be wrong. This CDR3 region has 15 residues. From germline, CDR1 is SGHKS and CDR2 YYEKEE (reference sequence). Here the CDR3 DNA reads TGTGCCAGCAGCTTGGAAGCCCATGCCTACAATGAGCAGTACTTC. This encodes CASSLEAHAYNEQYF.

V gene TRBV3-1 combines with J gene TRBJ2-1; a possible D gene is TRBD1 (5 bases). Deletions cut 0 bases from V and 5 bases from J, with 8 bases between. In germline, CDR1 is LGHDT, CDR2 YNNKEL (reference sequence). The CDR3 has 14 residues. DNA for the CDR3: TGTGCCAGCAGCCAAGATCAGGGAAACAATGAGCAGTTCTTC. Its translation is CASSQDQGNNEQFF.